This T cell receptor (beta chain) was profiled in a study of T-cell reconstitution after alpha-beta-depleted transplantation in children. Findings of the study overall: Surviving recipient T cells and intrathymic progenitors accounted for some patients' high TCRbeta diversity at day 60.

The germline gives CDR1 KGHSH, CDR2 LQKENI. V was pared by 1 base and J by 5 bases, with 7 bases of the junction left unmatched. This CDR3 is 15 amino acids long. A library of TCRbeta sequences, prepared with unique molecular identifiers, was generated. TCRdb independently ran MiXCR on the PCR reads; one entry per CDR3 protein. The sample includes hundreds of thousands of distinct CDR3 sequences, roughly a sixth of them seen just once. A note on this clonotype: Antigen: not known.

J is TRBJ2-5 and V is TRBV18; 7 positions agree with TRBD1. This receptor was identified in a male patient under 10 years old who had a stem cell transplant for acute lymphoblastic leukemia, so the T cells may come from the graft donor. The source was PBMCs, mostly from graft donor cells, collected 360 days after TCRalphabeta/CD19-depleted stem cell transplant. The CDR3 sequence: CASSPLTGDGETQYF. CDR3 in DNA: TGTGCCAGCTCACCACTTACAGGGGATGGGGAGACCCAGTACTTC.